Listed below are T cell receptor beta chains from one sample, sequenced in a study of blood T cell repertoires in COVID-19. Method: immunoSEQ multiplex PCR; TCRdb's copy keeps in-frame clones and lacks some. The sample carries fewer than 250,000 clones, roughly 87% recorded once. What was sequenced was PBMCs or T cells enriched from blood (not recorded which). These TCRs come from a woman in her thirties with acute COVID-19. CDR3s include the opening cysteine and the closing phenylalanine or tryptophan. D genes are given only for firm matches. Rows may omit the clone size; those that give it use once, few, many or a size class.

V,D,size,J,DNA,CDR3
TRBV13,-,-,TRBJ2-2,TGTGCCAGCAGCTTAGGTCTCAGGGACATGAACACCGGGGAGCTGTTTTTT,CASSLGLRDMNTGELFF
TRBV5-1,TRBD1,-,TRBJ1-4,TGCGCCAGCAGCTTGGAGGGACAGGGGGGAGAAAAACTGTTTTTT,CASSLEGQGGEKLFF
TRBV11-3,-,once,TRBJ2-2,TGTGCCAGCAGCCTATTTGCCGGGGAGCTGTTTTTT,CASSLFAGELFF
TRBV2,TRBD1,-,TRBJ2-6,TGTGCCAGCAGTGGAAGGGACAGGGTGAGCTCTGGGGCCAACGTCCTGACTTTC,CASSGRDRVSSGANVLTF
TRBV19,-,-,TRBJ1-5,TGTGCCAGTAGTTACCGGGAGATCAATCAGCCCCAGCATTTT,CASSYREINQPQHF
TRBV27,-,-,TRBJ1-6,TGTGCCAGCAGTTTAGGTTTGGGGGCCCAGCCCCTCCACTTT,CASSLGLGAQPLHF
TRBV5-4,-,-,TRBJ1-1,TGTGCCAGCAGTTTCCCGGACGGGGACACTGAAGCTTTCTTT,CASSFPDGDTEAFF
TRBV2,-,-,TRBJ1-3,TGTGCCAGCAGTGATGTGGGGGGCTCTGGAAACACCATATATTTT,CASSDVGGSGNTIYF
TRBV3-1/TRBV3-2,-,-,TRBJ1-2,TGTGCCAGCAGCCAATTCGACTTACAGGGATACTATGGCTACACCTTC,CASSQFDLQGYYGYTF
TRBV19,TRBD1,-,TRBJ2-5,TGTGCCAGTAGTGGAGAGGGGGCCTACGAGACCCAGTACTTC,CASSGEGAYETQYF
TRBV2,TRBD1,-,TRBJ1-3,TGTGCCAGCACCCCCGGGACAGAAAACACCATATATTTT,CASTPGTENTIYF
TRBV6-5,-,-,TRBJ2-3,TGTGCCAGCTGGCCTTGGGGGGGGCGGCCAGATACGCAGTATTTT,CASWPWGGRPDTQYF
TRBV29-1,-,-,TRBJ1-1,TGCAGCGTTGGGGGGGATGAAGCTTTCTTT,CSVGGDEAFF
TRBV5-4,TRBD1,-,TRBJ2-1,TGTGCCAGCAGCTTAGGGACAGGGGTTCAGGATGAGCAGTTCTTC,CASSLGTGVQDEQFF
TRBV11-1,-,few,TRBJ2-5,TGTGCCAGCAGCCCGAGACAGAAAGAAGAGACCCAGTACTTC,CASSPRQKEETQYF
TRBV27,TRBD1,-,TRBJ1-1,TGTGCCAGCAGTGTCGCCCGGGACAGGGAGCCGAACACTGAAGCTTTCTTT,CASSVARDREPNTEAFF
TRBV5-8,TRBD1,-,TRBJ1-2,TGTGCCAGCAGCCCGACAGGGCCTTACTATGGCTACACCTTC,CASSPTGPYYGYTF
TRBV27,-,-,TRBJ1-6,TGTGCCAGCAGCTCCTCTCTAAGCTCCTATAATTCACCCCTCCACTTT,CASSSSLSSYNSPLHF
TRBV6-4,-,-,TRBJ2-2,TGTGCCAGCAATCCCCGAGGAGGGTTCGCGAACACCGGGGAGCTGTTTTTT,CASNPRGGFANTGELFF
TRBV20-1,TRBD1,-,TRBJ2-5,TGCAGTGCCAGGGGGAGTGAGACCCAGTACTTC,CSARGSETQYF
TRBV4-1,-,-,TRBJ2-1,TGCGCCAGCAGCCAAGTGGTAATAGGGGGTTCCTACAATGAGCAGTTCTTC,CASSQVVIGGSYNEQFF
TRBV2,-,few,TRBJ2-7,TGTGCCAGCAGACCTACAGGGAACGAGCAGTACTTC,CASRPTGNEQYF
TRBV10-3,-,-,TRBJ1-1,TGTGCCATCCGCCCCCCCGGGTTGGCCAACACTGAAGCTTTCTTT,CAIRPPGLANTEAFF
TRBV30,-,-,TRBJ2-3,TGTGCCTGGAGTAGGGGTACGTCAGATACGCAGTATTTT,CAWSRGTSDTQYF
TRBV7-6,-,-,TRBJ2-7,TGTGCCAGCAGCGCAAGACCGGACACCAGCTCCTACGAGCAGTACTTC,CASSARPDTSSYEQYF
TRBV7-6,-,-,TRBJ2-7,TGTGCCAGCAGCAGAACTTCAGGAAGACCCTTGGAGCAGTACTTC,CASSRTSGRPLEQYF
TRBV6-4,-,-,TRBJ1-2,TGTGCCAGCAGTGACTCTGGAATCGGGGGCTACACCTTC,CASSDSGIGGYTF
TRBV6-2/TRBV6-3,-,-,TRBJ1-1,TGTGCCAGCAGTTACCCGAGGTGGCAGGGGAAAATTTTTAACACTGAAGCTTTCTTT,CASSYPRWQGKIFNTEAFF